What follows are 18 T cell receptor beta chains derived from one specimen sequenced in a study of cytomegalovirus exposure and HLA in healthy donors. The PCR was carried out with 60 Vbeta primers and 13 Jbeta primers. The assay was immunoSEQ multiplex PCR, and TCRdb's table has in-frame clones only and misses some. The table lists approximately 90,000 clones, roughly 85% of them singletons, with 6.5% to 9% in the top ten. The sample consisted of PBMCs. The receptors stem from a man aged 40-49 years in good health and CMV-seropositive.

V gene TRBV18 combines with J gene TRBJ1-2, with D tentatively TRBD1 (5 bases). This CDR3 has 13 residues. Germline-derived CDR1 and CDR2 are KGHSH and LQKENI. Trimming pared 6 bases from V and 4 bases from J, leaving 12 bases between. The CDR3 reads CASSPEGAYGYTF. The CDR3 bases are TGTGCCAGCTCCCCGGAAGGGGCCTATGGCTACACCTTC.

The chain joins TRBV19 to TRBJ2-3; 9 bases are shared with TRBD1. Germline trimming cut 3 bases from V and 3 bases from J; bases unmatched to any gene: 4. This CDR3 is built from 15 residues. In germline, CDR1 is LNHDA, CDR2 SQIVND (reference sequence). The CDR3 DNA is TGTGCCAGTAGTATGGTGGGACAGGGAACAGATACGCAGTATTTT. Translation: CASSMVGQGTDTQYF.

The rearrangement joins TRBV9 to TRBJ1-5, with D perhaps matching TRBD1 (6 bases). Germline values: CDR1 SGDLS, CDR2 YYNGEE. V dropped 4 bases and J dropped 9 bases, with 17 bases sitting between them. CDR3 size: 14 residues. The CDR3 DNA reads TGTGCCAGCAGCCCATCAGAGGGGGGGCGGCCCCAGCATTTT. Its protein is CASSPSEGGRPQHF.

On this clone itself: One junction end disagrees with the germline gene, perhaps due to a read error. The chain joins TRBV7-7 to TRBJ2-5; 11 bases line up with TRBD2. There are 14 residues in the CDR3. Germline values: CDR1 SSHAT, CDR2 FNYEAQ (reference sequence). The CDR3 is CASSSTSGAETQYF. The DNA of the CDR3 is TGTGCTAGCAGTTCGACTAGCGGGGCTGAGACCCAGTACTTC.

This clone was observed a few times. This chain joins TRBV7-9 and TRBJ2-1; TRBD2 matches 7 bases. The CDR3 contains 14 residues. The germline V gene has CDR1 SEHNR and CDR2 FQNEAQ (reference sequence). V trimming: 3 bases; J trimming: 2 bases; junction bases outside the gene matches: 1. The CDR3 loop reads CASSFGLAYNEQFF. The CDR3 coding sequence is TGTGCCAGCAGCTTTGGACTAGCCTACAATGAGCAGTTCTTC.

The chain is built from TRBV4-1 and TRBJ2-7; D may be TRBD2 (5 bases). The length of the CDR3 is 13 residues. Trimming pared 11 bases from V and 4 bases from J, leaving 18 bases between. CDR1 is MGHRA, CDR2 YSYEKL, per germline. In DNA form, the CDR3 reads TGCGCCCACTTACTAGACCCCTCGTACGAGCAGTACTTC. Protein product: CAHLLDPSYEQYF.

The chain uses TRBV19 and TRBJ2-1; D ambiguous. This CDR3 comprises 15 residues. Germline V gene sequence: CDR1 LNHDA, CDR2 SQIVND (reference sequence). Between the trimmed V and J ends, which lost 3 bases and 7 bases, there was a span of 16 bases. The CDR3 nucleotides are TGTGCCAGTAGTATTGGCCCCTCAGCGTTTAATGAGCAGTTCTTC. Amino acids: CASSIGPSAFNEQFF.

The chain joins TRBV7-3 to TRBJ2-7; 7 bases are a match to TRBD2. The CDR3 is 15 residues long. V dropped 0 bases and J dropped 2; count of bases not matched to a gene: 4. Germline CDR1 reads SGHTA; CDR2 reads FQGTGA. The CDR3 here is CASSLTGGGAYEQYF. As DNA, the CDR3 is TGTGCCAGCAGCTTAACGGGGGGGGGAGCCTACGAGCAGTACTTC.

The rearrangement links TRBV11-2 to TRBJ1-1, with a possible D match to TRBD1 (5 bases). V was trimmed by 5 bases and J by 1 base, leaving 11 bases between them. CDR3 length: 14 amino acids. CDR1 and CDR2 from the germline V gene are SGHAT and FQNNGV. The CDR3 protein is CASSSSGRNTEAFF. The CDR3, as DNA: TGTGCCAGCAGCAGCTCAGGGCGGAACACTGAAGCTTTCTTT.

The chain recombines TRBV15 with TRBJ1-2; 7 bases are a match to TRBD1. This CDR3 has 19 residues. From germline, CDR1 is LNHNV and CDR2 YYDKDF (reference sequence). The junction had 15 bases not matched to a gene; V was cut back by 2 bases and J by 0 bases. The CDR3, as DNA: TGTGCCACCAGCAGACCACCCCCCCGGAGACAGGGCTCTAACTATGGCTACACCTTC. As protein: CATSRPPPRRQGSNYGYTF.

J is TRBJ2-3 and V is TRBV12-5; D is ambiguous. Germline V CDR1 and CDR2: LGHNT, FRNRAP. V was trimmed by 1 base and J by 3 bases, leaving 8 bases between them. CDR3 length: 14 amino acids. This CDR3 reads CASGLEARTDTQYF. In DNA form, the CDR3 reads TGTGCTAGTGGTTTGGAGGCTAGAACAGATACGCAGTATTTT.

The chain employs TRBV27 and TRBJ1-1; D possibly corresponds to TRBD1 (6 bases). This CDR3 contains 15 residues. Germline-derived CDR1 and CDR2 are MNHEY and SMNVEV (reference sequence). Trimming left V 5 bases short and J 4 bases short, with 17 bases between. As DNA, the CDR3 is TGTGCCAGCAGTCTTAGAACCAGGGGCGGCACTGAAGCTTTCTTT. This encodes CASSLRTRGGTEAFF.

The chain is built from TRBV5-1 and TRBJ2-2; D is undetermined. The germline V and J ends were trimmed by 3 bases and 6 bases, with 12 bases remaining between them. The CDR3 is 14 residues long. Looked up from germline, CDR1 is SGHRS and CDR2 is YFSETQ. CDR3 in DNA: TGCGCCAGCAGCTCTACCGTTGTTCCCGGGGAGCTGTTTTTT. Translated: CASSSTVVPGELFF.

This rearrangement joins TRBV6-1 to TRBJ1-5, with a possible D match to TRBD1 (6 bases). Germline lookup yields CDR1 MNHNS and CDR2 SASEGT. The CDR3 has 14 amino acids. V was pared by 7 bases and J by 6 bases, with 16 bases between. CDR3 sequence reads: CASIEGVGSQPQHF. In DNA, the CDR3 is TGTGCCAGCATCGAGGGGGTAGGTAGTCAGCCCCAGCATTTT.

This clone was counted a single time. The CDR3 sequence is CAWRGQGLPRDSYTF. CDR3 sequence (DNA): TGTGCCTGGAGGGGACAGGGGCTCCCTCGCGATAGCTACACCTTC. The V gene is TRBV30, the J gene TRBJ1-2; TRBD1 matches at 10 bases. The CDR3 is made up of 15 amino acids. Germline V gene sequence: CDR1 GTSNPN, CDR2 SVGIG (reference sequence). J gave up 9 bases and V 3 bases, and 13 bases lay outside the gene matches.

The genes are TRBV7-3 and TRBJ2-5; D gene uncertain. Germline V lookup: CDR1 SGHTA, CDR2 FQGTGA. This CDR3 is built from 13 residues. The ends were cut back, 1 base at V and 3 bases at J, with 6 bases in the middle. In DNA form, the CDR3 reads TGTGCCAGCAGCTTAATGGCCAAAGAGACCCAGTACTTC. Its translation: CASSLMAKETQYF.

The rearrangement links TRBV11-2 to TRBJ2-1; D is possibly TRBD1 (5 bases). V was clipped by 5 bases and J by 4 bases, with 21 bases between them. Germline V gives CDR1 SGHAT, CDR2 FQNNGV. This CDR3 has 17 residues. This CDR3 is CASSPKSRASYYNEQFF. CDR3 DNA: TGTGCCAGCAGCCCTAAGTCCAGGGCGTCTTATTACAATGAGCAGTTCTTC.

The chain uses TRBV9 and TRBJ1-6; D is perhaps TRBD1 (6 bases). This CDR3 spans 17 amino acids. Germline lookup yields CDR1 SGDLS and CDR2 YYNGEE. V was pared by 3 bases and J by 6 bases, with 19 bases between. CDR3: CASSAPGVGTANSPLHF. As DNA, the CDR3 is TGTGCCAGCAGCGCCCCAGGGGTAGGGACCGCTAATTCACCCCTCCACTTT.